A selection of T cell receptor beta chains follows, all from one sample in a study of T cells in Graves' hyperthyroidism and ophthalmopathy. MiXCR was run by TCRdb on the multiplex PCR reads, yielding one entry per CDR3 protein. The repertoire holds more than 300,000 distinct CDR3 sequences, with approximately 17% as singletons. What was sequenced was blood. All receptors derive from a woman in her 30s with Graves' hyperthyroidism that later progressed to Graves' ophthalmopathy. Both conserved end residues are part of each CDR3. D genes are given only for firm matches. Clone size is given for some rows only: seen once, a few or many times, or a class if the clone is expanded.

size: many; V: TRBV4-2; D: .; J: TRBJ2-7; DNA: TGTGCCAGCAGCCAAGATATAGGGTTCTACGAGCAGTACTTC; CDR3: CASSQDIGFYEQYF
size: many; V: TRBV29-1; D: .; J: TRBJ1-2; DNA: TGCAGCGCCGTGGTCCGGGACACCTCTAACTATGGCTACACCTTC; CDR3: CSAVVRDTSNYGYTF
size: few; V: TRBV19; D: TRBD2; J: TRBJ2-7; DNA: TGTGCCAGTAGTATGGGGAGCGGGAGACACTACGAGCAGTACTTC; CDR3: CASSMGSGRHYEQYF
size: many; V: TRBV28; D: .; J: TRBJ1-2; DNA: TGTGCCAGCAGTTTATATGCCCCCGGGGAGGCGGTCTATGGCTACACCTTC; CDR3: CASSLYAPGEAVYGYTF
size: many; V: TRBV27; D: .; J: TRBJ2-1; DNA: TGTGCCAGCAGTTCTGTCAACTCCTACAATGAGCAGTTCTTC; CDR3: CASSSVNSYNEQFF
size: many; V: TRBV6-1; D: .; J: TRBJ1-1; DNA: TGTGCCAGCAGCCATGCCAGTTTCCAGAACACTGAAGCTTTCTTT; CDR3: CASSHASFQNTEAFF
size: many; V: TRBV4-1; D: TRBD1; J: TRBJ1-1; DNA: TGCGCCAGCAGCCGCCTCCCCGGACAGGGGAACACTGAAGCTTTCTTT; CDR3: CASSRLPGQGNTEAFF
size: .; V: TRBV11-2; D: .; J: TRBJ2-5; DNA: TGTGCCAGCAGCTACCGTAGTGGGGGACAAGAGACCCAGTACTTC; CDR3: CASSYRSGGQETQYF
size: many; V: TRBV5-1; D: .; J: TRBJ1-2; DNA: TGCGCCAGCAGCTTAGGAGGAGAGAATGGCTACACCTTC; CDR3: CASSLGGENGYTF
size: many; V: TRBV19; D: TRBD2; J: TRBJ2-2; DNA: TGTGCCAGTACTTACCGGGGACTAGCGGGAGGTACCGGGGAGCTGTTTTTT; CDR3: CASTYRGLAGGTGELFF
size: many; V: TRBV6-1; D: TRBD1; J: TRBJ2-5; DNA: TGTGCCAGCAGTGAGCAGAACAACTGGGGACAGACCAGCCAAGAGACCCAGTACTTC; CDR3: CASSEQNNWGQTSQETQYF
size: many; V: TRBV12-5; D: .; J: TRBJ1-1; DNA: TGTGCTAGTGGTATAGGACCCATGAACACTGAAGCTTTCTTT; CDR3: CASGIGPMNTEAFF
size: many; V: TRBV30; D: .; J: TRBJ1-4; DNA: TGTGCCTGGATGCCCGCAACTAATGAAAAACTGTTTTTT; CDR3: CAWMPATNEKLFF
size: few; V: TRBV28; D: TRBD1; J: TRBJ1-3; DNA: TGTGCCAGCAGTATGGGCAGGGGGCTCGGAAACACCATATATTTT; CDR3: CASSMGRGLGNTIYF
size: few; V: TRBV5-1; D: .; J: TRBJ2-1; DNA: TGTGCCAGCAGCTGGCCAGGGCGCGGGGGCCTGTACAATGAGCAGTTCTTC; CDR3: CASSWPGRGGLYNEQFF
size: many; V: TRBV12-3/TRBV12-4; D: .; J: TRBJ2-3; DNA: TGTGCCAGCAGTTTTGGCTTAGATACGCAGTATTTT; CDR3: CASSFGLDTQYF
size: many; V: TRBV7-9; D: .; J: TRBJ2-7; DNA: TGTGCCAGCAGCGACAAATTAGACGAGCAGTACTTC; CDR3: CASSDKLDEQYF
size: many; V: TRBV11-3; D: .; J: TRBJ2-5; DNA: TGTGCCAGCAGCCTCGGGCTAGTGGGTGAGACCCAGTACTTC; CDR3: CASSLGLVGETQYF
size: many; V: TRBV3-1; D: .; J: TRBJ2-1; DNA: TGTGCCAGCAGCCAAGATAGTTCCTCTGTACTTTTCTTC; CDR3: CASSQDSSSVLFF
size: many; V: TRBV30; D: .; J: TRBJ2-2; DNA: TGTGCCTGGACCGAGGAGGTAGCGAGGAACACCGGGGAGCTGTTTTTT; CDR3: CAWTEEVARNTGELFF
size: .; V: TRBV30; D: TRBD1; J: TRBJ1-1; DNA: TGTGCCTGGAGCGCGGAGTTCACAGGGGCCTACACTGAAGCTTTCTTT; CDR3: CAWSAEFTGAYTEAFF
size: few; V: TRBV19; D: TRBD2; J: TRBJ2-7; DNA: TGTGCCAGTAGTATGGCTAGCGGGAGTTACGAGCAGTACTTC; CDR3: CASSMASGSYEQYF
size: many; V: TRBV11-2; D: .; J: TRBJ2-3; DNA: TGTGCCAGCAGCATCTCATACCTTAGCGTAGATACGCAGTATTTT; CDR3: CASSISYLSVDTQYF
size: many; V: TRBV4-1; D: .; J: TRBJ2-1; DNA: TGCGCCAGCAGCCACACCCCCAGGAGCAATGAGCAGTTCTTC; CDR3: CASSHTPRSNEQFF
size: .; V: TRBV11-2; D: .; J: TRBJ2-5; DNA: TGTGCCAGCAGCTCATCCCTAGCAGGGGTAGAGACCCAGTACTTC; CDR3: CASSSSLAGVETQYF
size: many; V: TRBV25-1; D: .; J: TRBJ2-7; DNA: TGTGCCAGCAGTGAGTCGGAGTCACAAGCAACCTACGAGCAGTACTTC; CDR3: CASSESESQATYEQYF